Shown below are 5 T cell receptor beta chains from a single sample sequenced in a study of cytomegalovirus exposure and HLA in healthy donors. PCR primers comprised 60 Vbeta and 13 Jbeta primers. Clones were sequenced by immunoSEQ multiplex PCR, and TCRdb holds only the in-frame ones, with some missing. The repertoire holds more than 100,000 clones, approximately 72% seen once, with about 7.9% in the top ten. The sequenced sample was PBMCs. The receptors stem from a woman in her thirties or forties in good health and CMV-seropositive.

This chain joins TRBV7-6 and TRBJ1-1; 11 nucleotides match TRBD1. With V trimmed by 5 bases and J by 1 base, 9 bases remained unmatched. The CDR3 length is 17 residues. Germline CDR1 and CDR2: SGHVS and FNYEAQ. The CDR3 DNA reads TGTGCCAGCAGCAGGACAGGGGGCGCTTTGAAGAACACTGAAGCTTTCTTT. Its protein is CASSRTGGALKNTEAFF.

The gene calls are TRBV10-3 and TRBJ1-2, with D maybe TRBD1 (6 bases). Germline CDR1 is ENHRY and CDR2 is SYGVKD. The CDR3 is 13 residues long. Trimming took 2 bases from V and 8 from J, leaving 12 bases between them. CDR3 region: CAISETGGDGYTF. Here the CDR3 DNA reads TGTGCCATCAGTGAGACGGGGGGCGACGGCTACACCTTC.

This clone was detected a few times. CDR3 nucleotide sequence: TGTGCCAGCAGTGAATCCAGGGGTAGAAATCAGCCCCAGCATTTT. Residues: CASSESRGRNQPQHF. V usage is TRBV6-1 and J usage is TRBJ1-5; possibly TRBD1 for D (6 bases). The CDR3 extends over 15 amino acids. The germline CDR1 and CDR2 sequences are MNHNS and SASEGT. V was shortened by 2 bases and J by 4 bases, with 12 bases between the two germline ends.

The CDR3 is CASSDEQGDYEQYF. The CDR3 coding sequence is TGTGCCAGCAGTGACGAACAGGGGGACTACGAGCAGTACTTC. The chain has TRBV2 and TRBJ2-7; 8 bases are a match to TRBD1. The CDR3 is 14 residues long. CDR1 and CDR2 (germline): SNHLY, FYNNEI. Trimming cost V 3 bases and J 3 bases; bases outside gene matches: 4. Supplemented by reference TRBV2 and TRBJ2-7, the full variable domain reads EPEVTQTPSHQVTQMGQEVILRCVPISNHLYFYWYRQILGQKVEFLVSFYNNEISEKSEIFDDQFSVERPDGSNFTLKIRSTKLEDSAMYFCASSDEQGDYEQYFGPGTRLTVT.

The CDR3 bases are TGTGCCAGCAGTCAAACAGGGGGCACTGAAGCTTTCTTT. Protein sequence: CASSQTGGTEAFF. The V and J genes are TRBV6-1 and TRBJ1-1, with 8 bases matching TRBD1. Germline V gene data show CDR1 as MNHNS and CDR2 as SASEGT. CDR3 length: 13 amino acids. V lost 5 bases, J lost 4 bases, and 3 bases stayed unmatched.